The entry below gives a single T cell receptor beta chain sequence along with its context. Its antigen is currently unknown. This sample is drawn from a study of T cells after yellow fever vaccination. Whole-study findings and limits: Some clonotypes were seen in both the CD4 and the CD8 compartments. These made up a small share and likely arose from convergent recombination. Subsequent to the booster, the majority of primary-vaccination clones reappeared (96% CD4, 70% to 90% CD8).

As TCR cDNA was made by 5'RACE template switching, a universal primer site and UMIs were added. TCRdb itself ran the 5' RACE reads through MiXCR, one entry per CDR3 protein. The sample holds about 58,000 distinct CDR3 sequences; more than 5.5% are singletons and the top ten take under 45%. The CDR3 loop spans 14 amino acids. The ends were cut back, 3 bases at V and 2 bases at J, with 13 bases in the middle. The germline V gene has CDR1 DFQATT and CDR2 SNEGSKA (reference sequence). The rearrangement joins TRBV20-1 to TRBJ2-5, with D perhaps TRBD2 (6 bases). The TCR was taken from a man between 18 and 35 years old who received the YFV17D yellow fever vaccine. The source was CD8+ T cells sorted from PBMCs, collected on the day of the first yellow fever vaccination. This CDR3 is CSARVLAHQETQYF. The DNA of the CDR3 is TGCAGTGCTAGGGTACTAGCCCATCAAGAGACCCAGTACTTC.